Detailed here is one TCR beta chain. Assay: immunoSEQ multiplex PCR; the TCRdb copy retains only in-frame clones and omits some. There are approximately 500,000 clones in the sample; less than 90% occur only once, and about 8.2% lies in the top ten. The record originates from a study of blood T cell repertoires in COVID-19. After removal of 2 bases from V and 0 bases from J, the junction contained 5 bases not matched to a gene. CDR3 length: 17 amino acids. The germline gives CDR1 SGHDT, CDR2 YYEEEE. The TCR comes from a woman in her 50s with COVID-19, enrolled during active disease. Sequenced: peripheral blood. The J gene is TRBJ2-7, the V gene TRBV5-6, with 13 bases aligning to TRBD2. The CDR3 loop reads CASSLPGLAGSSYEQYF. In DNA form, the CDR3 reads TGTGCCAGCAGCTTACCGGGACTAGCGGGGAGCTCCTACGAGCAGTACTTC. The full variable domain, completed using reference TRBV5-6 and TRBJ2-7, is DAGVTQSPTHLIKTRGQQVTLRCSPKSGHDTVSWYQQALGQGPQFIFQYYEEEERQRGNFPDRFSGHQFPNYSSELNVNALLLGDSALYLCASSLPGLAGSSYEQYFGPGTRLTVT.